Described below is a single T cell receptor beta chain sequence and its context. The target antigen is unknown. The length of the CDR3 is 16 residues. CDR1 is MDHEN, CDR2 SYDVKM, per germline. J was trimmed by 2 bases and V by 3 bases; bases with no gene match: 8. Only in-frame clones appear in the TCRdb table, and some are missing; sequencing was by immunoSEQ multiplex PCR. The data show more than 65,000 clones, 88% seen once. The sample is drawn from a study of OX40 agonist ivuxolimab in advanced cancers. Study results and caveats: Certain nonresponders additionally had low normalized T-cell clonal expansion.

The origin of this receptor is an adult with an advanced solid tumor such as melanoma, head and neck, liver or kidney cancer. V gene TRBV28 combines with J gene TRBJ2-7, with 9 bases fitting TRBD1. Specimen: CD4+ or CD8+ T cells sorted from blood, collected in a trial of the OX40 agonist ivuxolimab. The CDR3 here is CASSFPPGQGPYEQYF. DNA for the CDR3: TGTGCCAGCAGTTTTCCCCCGGGACAGGGACCCTACGAGCAGTACTTC.